Listed here are 26 T cell receptor beta chains from one sample, sequenced in a study of T cell repertoires in cytomegalovirus infection. Their specific antigens are unknown. Using its own MiXCR run on the reads, TCRdb lists one record per CDR3 protein. This table holds around 300,000 distinct CDR3 sequences, just under 25% found once. Here the sequenced sample was cultured PBMCs, taken from culture after CMV antigen stimulation. The receptors stem from a human donor in good health (CMV status not recorded). Some clones in this sample may be carry-over from other donors' samples.

This clonotype was observed at least ten times. The chain couples TRBV4-1 to TRBJ1-1; a possible D gene is TRBD1 (6 bases). CDR3 length: 13 amino acids. The V and J ends lost 1 base and 4 bases respectively, with 7 bases between them. Germline CDR1 is MGHRA and CDR2 is YSYEKL. CDR3 protein: CASSQAGATEAFF. Written as DNA, the CDR3 is TGCGCCAGCAGCCAAGCAGGGGCCACTGAAGCTTTCTTT.

This clonotype was seen repeatedly, ten times or more. This chain uses TRBV7-9 with TRBJ1-4; D perhaps matches TRBD1 (6 bases). The CDR3 totals 14 residues. Trimming cost V 5 bases and J 5 bases, with 12 bases left between them. Germline V lookup: CDR1 SEHNR, CDR2 FQNEAQ (reference sequence). CDR3: CASSPGRGNEKLFF. The CDR3 DNA follows: TGTGCCAGCAGCCCAGGAAGGGGGAATGAAAAACTGTTTTTT.

This clonotype occurred a few times. This chain joins TRBV5-6 and TRBJ2-1, with 8 bases matching TRBD1. CDR1 and CDR2 (germline): SGHDT, YYEEEE. The V gene end was trimmed by 4 bases and the J gene end by 5 bases; junction bases not matched to a gene: 2. The CDR3 totals 13 residues. The CDR3 is CASSRDRNNEQFF. The CDR3 nucleotides are TGTGCCAGCAGCAGGGACAGGAACAATGAGCAGTTCTTC.

The chain employs TRBV7-6 and TRBJ2-7; 7 nucleotides line up with TRBD1. The germline V gene encodes CDR1 SGHVS and CDR2 FNYEAQ. The CDR3 has 15 residues. The V segment lost 5 bases and the J segment 0 bases; nucleotides outside the gene matches: 7. The CDR3: CASSKKTGSSYEQYF. In DNA form, the CDR3 reads TGTGCCAGCAGCAAAAAGACAGGGAGCTCCTACGAGCAGTACTTC. Drawing the rest from reference TRBV7-6 and TRBJ2-7, the complete variable domain is GAGVSQSPRYKVTKRGQDVALRCDPISGHVSLYWYRQALGQGPEFLTYFNYEAQQDKSGLPNDRFSAERPEGSISTLTIQRTEQRDSAMYRCASSKKTGSSYEQYFGPGTRLTVT.

The J gene is TRBJ2-3, the V gene TRBV28; 12 bases match TRBD2. V dropped 3 bases and J dropped 1; count of bases not matched to a gene: 5. The CDR3 spans 17 residues. The germline gives CDR1 MDHEN, CDR2 SYDVKM. This CDR3 reads CASSFPGLAGGTDTQYF. DNA of the CDR3: TGTGCCAGCAGTTTTCCGGGACTAGCGGGTGGCACAGATACGCAGTATTTT.

This clonotype was seen many times. Sequence at one end of the junction differs from germline and may be a read error. This chain joins TRBV7-8 and TRBJ2-2, with 7 bases that match TRBD2. The CDR3 covers 18 residues. Germline V lookup: CDR1 SGHVS, CDR2 FQNEAQ. CDR3 DNA sequence: TGTGCCACCAGCTTCTCACCACAGCGGGGCCCAAAAGCCGGGGAGCTGTTTTTT. Translating gives CATSFSPQRGPKAGELFF.

V is TRBV10-3 and J is TRBJ1-1; D uncertain. This CDR3 comprises 14 residues. V lost 7 bases, J lost 1 base, and 13 bases lay in between. Germline V gene lookup returns CDR1 ENHRY and CDR2 SYGVKD. The CDR3 protein is CAIKLGYGNTEAFF. The CDR3 DNA follows: TGTGCCATCAAACTTGGGTATGGGAACACTGAAGCTTTCTTT.

This clonotype was recorded at least ten times. The V gene is TRBV7-2, the J gene TRBJ2-1; TRBD2 matches at 14 bases. V lost 2 bases and J lost 12; bases outside the gene matches: 9. CDR1 SGHTA and CDR2 FQGNSA come from the germline V gene. This CDR3 has 16 residues. Here the CDR3 DNA reads TGTGCCAGCAGCTTAAGGGTTGGGACTAGCGGGAGTCGGCAGTTCTTC. Protein sequence: CASSLRVGTSGSRQFF.

This clonotype came up a few times. V usage is TRBV6-2 or TRBV6-3 and J usage is TRBJ2-3; D unclear. CDR1 and CDR2 (germline): MNHEY, SVGEGT. The CDR3 runs to 14 residues. Between the trimmed V and J ends, which lost 3 bases and 2 bases, there was a span of 9 bases. CDR3 residues: CASSYWVLTDTQYF. CDR3 DNA: TGTGCCAGCAGTTATTGGGTTCTCACAGATACGCAGTATTTT.

A few counts support this clonotype. This chain connects TRBV7-9 to TRBJ2-7; D perhaps matches TRBD2 (7 bases). The CDR3 runs to 14 residues. Germline V gene lookup returns CDR1 SEHNR and CDR2 FQNEAQ (reference sequence). The V end lost 5 bases, the J end lost 5 bases, and 16 bases lay between the germline ends. CDR3 nucleotides: TGTGCCAGCAGCCAAGGGGGGGAGTGGGACGAGCAGTACGTC. It specifies CASSQGGEWDEQYV.

This clonotype was seen a few times. V and J are TRBV7-2 and TRBJ1-3; 7 bases match TRBD1. This CDR3 is 17 amino acids long. Unmatched junction bases numbered 6, after V lost 1 base and J lost 0 bases. CDR1 SGHTA and CDR2 FQGNSA come from the germline V gene. CDR3 in amino acids: CASSLVGTALSGNTIYF. CDR3 in DNA: TGTGCCAGCAGCTTAGTAGGGACAGCCCTCTCTGGAAACACCATATATTTT.

The rearrangement joins TRBV9 to TRBJ1-6; no definite D call. Germline V CDR1 and CDR2: SGDLS, YYNGEE. This CDR3 is built from 15 residues. V gave up 3 bases and J gave up 5 bases, with 12 bases separating them. CDR3 loop: CASSGWGGNNSPLHF. In DNA form, the CDR3 reads TGTGCCAGCAGCGGCTGGGGTGGCAATAATTCACCCCTCCACTTT.

This clonotype was seen only a few times. The chain is built from TRBV28 and TRBJ1-5; 7 bases are a match to TRBD1. Germline trimming cut 6 bases from V and 0 bases from J; bases unmatched to any gene: 17. This CDR3 has 19 amino acids. Per germline, CDR1 MDHEN and CDR2 SYDVKM. The CDR3 here is CASSPQLQGLIHSNQPQHF. CDR3 nucleotides: TGTGCCAGCAGCCCCCAGCTACAGGGGTTAATCCATAGCAATCAGCCCCAGCATTTT.

This clonotype was recorded at least ten times. J is TRBJ2-3 and V is TRBV7-8; no reliable D call. The ends were cut back, 5 bases at V and 2 bases at J, with 14 bases in the middle. The CDR3 runs to 15 residues. The V gene's germline CDR1 is SGHVS and CDR2 FQNEAQ. CDR3 amino acids: CASSRRRVPTDTQYF. As DNA, the CDR3 is TGTGCCAGCAGCCGTAGACGGGTCCCCACAGATACGCAGTATTTT.

This clonotype was recorded many times. V usage is TRBV19 and J usage is TRBJ2-2; 11 bases are a match to TRBD2. The germline CDR1 and CDR2 sequences are LNHDA and SQIVND (reference sequence). The CDR3 covers 17 residues. The V segment lost 5 bases and the J segment 4 bases; nucleotides outside the gene matches: 9. The CDR3 DNA sequence: TGTGCCAGTAGTCCCTTACTAGCGGGAGCCGGCACCGGGGAGCTGTTTTTT. Translation gives CASSPLLAGAGTGELFF. The complete variable domain, with remaining parts taken from reference TRBV19 and TRBJ2-2, reads DGGITQSPKYLFRKEGQNVTLSCEQNLNHDAMYWYRQDPGQGLRLIYYSQIVNDFQKGDIAEGYSVSREKKESFPLTVTSAQKNPTAFYLCASSPLLAGAGTGELFFGEGSRLTVL.

The chain uses TRBV3-1 and TRBJ2-1; D possibly corresponds to TRBD1 (6 bases). From germline, CDR1 is LGHDT and CDR2 YNNKEL (reference sequence). This CDR3 region has 14 residues. V lost 2 bases and J 8 bases, leaving 13 bases between the germline ends. The CDR3, as DNA: TGTGCCAGCAGCCAACGCACAGGGTTTCATGAGCAGTTCTTC. Protein sequence: CASSQRTGFHEQFF.

The table lists this clonotype with many counts. This chain uses TRBV7-2 with TRBJ1-1, with a possible D match to TRBD1 (6 bases). The CDR3 consists of 13 residues. Germline V gives CDR1 SGHTA, CDR2 FQGNSA. V was clipped by 2 bases and J by 5 bases, with 9 bases between them. CDR3 loop: CASSLWGHTEAFF. CDR3 nucleotides: TGTGCCAGCAGCTTATGGGGGCATACTGAAGCTTTCTTT.

The chain recombines TRBV7-2 with TRBJ1-2; 7 nucleotides align to TRBD1. After removal of 3 bases from V and 2 bases from J, the junction contained 9 bases not matched to a gene. Germline CDR1 is SGHTA and CDR2 is FQGNSA. The length of the CDR3 is 16 residues. CDR3 region: CASSFPSTGVNYGYTF. The CDR3, as DNA: TGTGCCAGCAGCTTTCCGAGCACAGGGGTGAACTATGGCTACACCTTC.

The rearrangement uses TRBV19 and TRBJ2-4; 8 nucleotides match TRBD2. Germline V gives CDR1 LNHDA, CDR2 SQIVND (reference sequence). The junction had 3 bases not matched to a gene; V was cut back by 5 bases and J by 0 bases. The CDR3 totals 15 residues. The CDR3 region has the DNA TGTGCCAGTAGTCATCTAGCGGGAGCCAAAAACATTCAGTACTTC. It yields the protein CASSHLAGAKNIQYF.

This clonotype was picked up a small number of times. V is TRBV5-5 and J is TRBJ2-7; possible D gene TRBD1, 6 bases. This CDR3 comprises 17 residues. With 4 bases removed from V and 3 bases from J, the gap between germline ends came to 23 bases. Germline V lookup: CDR1 SGHKS, CDR2 YYEKEE (reference sequence). Here the CDR3 reads CASSIDSFRQEIYEQYF. CDR3 sequence (DNA): TGTGCCAGCAGCATAGATTCATTCCGACAGGAGATCTACGAGCAGTACTTC.

The chain links TRBV4-3 to TRBJ1-1; D unresolved. V lost 1 base and J 4 bases, leaving 13 bases between the germline ends. The germline CDR1 and CDR2 sequences are LGHNA and YSLEER. The length of the CDR3 is 15 residues. In DNA, the CDR3 is TGCGCCAGCAGCCAAGGGATTTCCGGAATCACTGAAGCTTTCTTT. It yields the protein CASSQGISGITEAFF.

This chain connects TRBV7-6 to TRBJ2-1, with 13 bases matching TRBD2. V trimming: 0 bases; J trimming: 6 bases; junction bases outside the gene matches: 2. The germline V gene has CDR1 SGHVS and CDR2 FNYEAQ. The CDR3 is 16 residues long. The CDR3 DNA reads TGTGCCAGCAGCTTAGCGGGACTAGCGGGGAGCAATGAGCAGTTCTTC. It codes for CASSLAGLAGSNEQFF. Full variable domain (missing parts from reference TRBV7-6 and TRBJ2-1): GAGVSQSPRYKVTKRGQDVALRCDPISGHVSLYWYRQALGQGPEFLTYFNYEAQQDKSGLPNDRFSAERPEGSISTLTIQRTEQRDSAMYRCASSLAGLAGSNEQFFGPGTRLTVL.

There are a few counts of this clonotype. The chain joins TRBV6-5 to TRBJ2-2, with TRBD2 matching over 8 bases. Trimming took 7 bases from V and 2 from J; bases not matched to a gene: 9. There are 16 residues in the CDR3. Germline CDR1 and CDR2: MNHEY and SVGAGI. The CDR3 loop is CASIAGGGLNTGELFF. CDR3 nucleotide sequence: TGTGCCAGCATCGCCGGGGGGGGGCTAAACACCGGGGAGCTGTTTTTT.

The chain uses TRBV28 and TRBJ2-7; D is possibly TRBD2 (5 bases). The V gene lost 2 bases and the J gene lost 5 bases, with 13 bases spanning the gap. CDR1 is MDHEN and CDR2 is SYDVKM in the germline V gene. The CDR3 is 14 residues long. CDR3 region: CASSLRRQHHEQYF. CDR3 DNA sequence: TGTGCCAGCAGTTTAAGGAGGCAGCACCACGAGCAGTACTTC.

The gene calls are TRBV27 and TRBJ2-6; TRBD1 agrees at 9 bases. The ends lost 5 bases at V and 4 bases at J; junction bases unmatched: 9. Germline CDR1 is MNHEY and CDR2 is SMNVEV (reference sequence). The CDR3 runs 17 residues. The CDR3 DNA reads TGTGCCAGCAGTCCACGGACAGGGGAGATCGGGGCCAACGTCCTGACTTTC. This encodes CASSPRTGEIGANVLTF.

The chain recombines TRBV10-2 with TRBJ1-1, with D possibly TRBD1 on 5 matching bases. V was pared by 6 bases and J by 4 bases, with 15 bases between. The CDR3 runs 14 residues. From germline, CDR1 is WSHSY and CDR2 SAAADI. The CDR3 sequence is CASRKGDRGTEAFF. The DNA of the CDR3 is TGCGCCAGCAGGAAAGGGGATAGGGGCACTGAAGCTTTCTTT.